This T cell receptor beta chain is from a study of blood T cell repertoires in COVID-19. Study details: Whether acute or convalescent, the COVID-19 samples came from the United States, Italy and Spain. Sources were T cells, B-cell-depleted T cells, or PBMCs; the material itself was cDNA or gDNA.

The CDR3 loop spans 14 amino acids. Trimming shortened V by 3 bases and J by 5 bases, and 14 bases separated the two germline ends. Germline CDR1 is MNHEY and CDR2 is SVGEGT. Enrolled through a virtual design, the participants were between about 18 and 89 years of age and came from under 25 US areas. The protocol was immunoSEQ multiplex PCR, while the TCRdb copy is restricted to in-frame clones and leaves out a portion. Of approximately 400,000 clones listed, 75% to 90% are singletons. J is TRBJ2-7 and V is TRBV6-2 or TRBV6-3; a weak D match, TRBD2 (5 bases). The TCR sequence derives from a woman aged 50 to 60 who had recovered from COVID-19. Sequenced sample: PBMCs or T cells enriched from blood (not recorded which). The CDR3 DNA reads TGTGCCAGCAGTTATCGAGAAGGGAGCCACGAGCAGTACTTC. This sequence encodes CASSYREGSHEQYF.